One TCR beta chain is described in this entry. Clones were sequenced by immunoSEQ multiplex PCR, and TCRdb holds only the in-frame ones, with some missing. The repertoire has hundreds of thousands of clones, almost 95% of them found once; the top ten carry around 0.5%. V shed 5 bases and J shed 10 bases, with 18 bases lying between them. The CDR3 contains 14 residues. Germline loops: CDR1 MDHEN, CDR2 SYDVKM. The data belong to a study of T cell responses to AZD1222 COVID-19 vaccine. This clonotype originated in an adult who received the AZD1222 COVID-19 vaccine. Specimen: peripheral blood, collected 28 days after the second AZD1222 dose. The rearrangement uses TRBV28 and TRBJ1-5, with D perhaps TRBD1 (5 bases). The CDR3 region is CASSPPGAASPQHF. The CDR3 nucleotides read TGTGCCAGCAGTCCGCCCGGGGCCGCCTCCCCCCAGCATTTT.